These T cell receptor beta chains were read from a single sample in a study of T cells in Graves' hyperthyroidism and ophthalmopathy. Via MiXCR, TCRdb re-called the multiplex PCR reads, giving one row per CDR3 protein. Of approximately 330,000 distinct CDR3 sequences listed, approximately 13% are singletons. The sequenced sample was blood. Receptors originate from a woman between 40 and 55 years old with Graves' ophthalmopathy. Each CDR3 is given without its conserved first and last residue. D genes are given only for firm matches.

>TRBJ2-5|-|TRBV20-1
SAGPDYQETQY
>TRBJ2-6|TRBD1|TRBV11-3
ASSPGTGASGANVLT
>TRBJ2-5|-|TRBV20-1
SARGGRWRGETQY
>TRBJ1-3|-|TRBV28
ASSSGDSGSTIY
>TRBJ2-7|-|TRBV5-1
ASSATTGRTYEQY
>TRBJ2-1|TRBD2|TRBV2
ASSVLAGSYNEQF
>TRBJ2-7|TRBD1|TRBV29-1
SVGTGGYYEQY
>TRBJ2-2|-|TRBV11-2
ASSPLFGDTGELF
>TRBJ2-3|TRBD1|TRBV2
ASSEAQGVRTDTQY
>TRBJ2-7|TRBD2|TRBV6-1
ASSQGGLAGGYEQY
>TRBJ1-1|-|TRBV5-1
ASSFSGTSSTEAF
>TRBJ1-5|-|TRBV11-2
ASSLEGGAQPQH
>TRBJ1-6|-|TRBV19
ASSIIGGSPLH
>TRBJ2-7|TRBD1|TRBV4-1
ASSPGQAISYEQY
>TRBJ2-2|TRBD2|TRBV13
ASSESSGTTGELF
>TRBJ1-1|-|TRBV12-3/TRBV12-4
ASSQVLPQGPRGTEAF
>TRBJ2-4|-|TRBV7-6
ASSSGTGAKNIQY
>TRBJ1-5|-|TRBV4-1
ASTQERGVGNQPQH
>TRBJ2-2|TRBD2|TRBV12-3/TRBV12-4
ASSLTSGGAGELF
>TRBJ1-1|TRBD1|TRBV6-2/TRBV6-3
ASRTTGVRNTEAF
>TRBJ2-1|TRBD2|TRBV10-3
AAANRAGAVGEQF
>TRBJ2-7|-|TRBV25-1
ASSEYPPASEQY
>TRBJ2-7|-|TRBV20-1
SAPKQDIGTYEQY
>TRBJ2-1|TRBD1|TRBV29-1
SVGSGGPYNEQF
>TRBJ2-7|-|TRBV11-2
ASSLEIGGYEQY
>TRBJ1-6|-|TRBV2
ASSDREAYNSPLH
>TRBJ2-4|TRBD2|TRBV20-1
SAPGLAENIQY
>TRBJ2-1|TRBD1|TRBV27
ASSLWLGTGGKNEQF
>TRBJ2-1|-|TRBV7-9
ASSPRGSYEQF
>TRBJ1-2|TRBD1|TRBV28
ASSIGTVGFGYT